This T cell receptor (beta chain) was obtained from a study of T cells in localized non-small cell lung cancer. Only in-frame clones appear in the TCRdb table, and some are missing; sequencing was by immunoSEQ multiplex PCR. The sample consists of over 25,000 clones, about nine tenths of them appearing once. V shed 9 bases and J shed 10 bases, with 7 bases lying between them. Germline-derived CDR1 and CDR2 are MNHEY and SMNVEV (reference sequence). The CDR3 is 10 amino acids. The source is a woman aged 40 to 75 with stage I lung adenocarcinoma. V gene TRBV27 combines with J gene TRBJ1-6, with D hard to call. The source material was peripheral blood, sampled before any cancer treatment. CDR3 nucleotide sequence: TGTGCCAGTTCCTCCTCACCCCTCCACTTT. As protein: CASSSSPLHF.